This T cell receptor beta chain emerged from a study of blood T cell repertoires in COVID-19. Study-wide context: Researchers got acute and convalescent COVID-19 samples from the United States, Italy and Spain. Sources were T cells, B-cell-depleted T cells, or PBMCs; the material itself was cDNA or gDNA.

After removal of 0 bases from V and 1 base from J, the junction contained 6 bases not matched to a gene. CDR1 and CDR2 from the germline V gene are SGHRS and YFSETQ. The CDR3 contains 16 residues. In the authors' workflow: Nucleated cell number was recorded as an estimate derived from reference gene primer amplification. Libraries were prepared by immunoSEQ multiplex PCR; TCRdb keeps only in-frame clonotypes and omits some of them. V and J calls and clone size come straight from that table; D and trimming were deduced from the DNA. The sample yields about 120,000 clones, about 70% seen once. This chain joins TRBV5-1 and TRBJ1-1; TRBD1 agrees at 7 bases. This sequence was found in a woman between 70 and 85 years old with acute or convalescent COVID-19. The sample comprised peripheral blood. CDR3 in DNA: TGCGCCAGCAGCTTGGGGGGGACAGTCCAGAACACTGAAGCTTTCTTT. This codes for CASSLGGTVQNTEAFF. Supplemented by reference TRBV5-1 and TRBJ1-1, the full variable domain reads KAGVTQTPRYLIKTRGQQVTLSCSPISGHRSVSWYQQTPGQGLQFLFEYFSETQRNKGNFPGRFSGRQFSNSRSEMNVSTLELGDSALYLCASSLGGTVQNTEAFFGQGTRLTVV.